The 7 T cell receptor beta chains given below trace back to one sample, sequenced in a study of blood T cell repertoires in COVID-19 (dated by TCRdb to 2018 to 2021). The library was made by the immunoSEQ multiplex PCR assay. The table was pulled from immuneACCESS by TCRdb, which kept in-frame rearrangements only. Such tables lose some clones; where checked, under half of the loss comes from unresolved V genes, and the rest has no known cause. In all, the sample holds 250,000 to 300,000 clones, and around 80% of those were seen once. Around 5.4% of the sample is in the top ten clones. The sample taken for sequencing was peripheral blood. The receptors originated from a man older than 75 with acute or convalescent COVID-19.

This chain joins TRBV6-5 and TRBJ1-1; 9 bases line up with TRBD1. CDR3 length: 14 amino acids. Looked up from germline, CDR1 is MNHEY and CDR2 is SVGAGI. Losses at the gene ends were 7 bases for V and 4 bases for J; bases not matched to a gene: 7. The CDR3 loop is CASNEGQGGTEAFF. The CDR3 DNA reads as TGTGCCAGCAACGAGGGACAGGGTGGCACTGAAGCTTTCTTT.

The chain combines TRBV6-5 with TRBJ1-1; a possible D gene is TRBD1 (5 bases). The CDR3 consists of 13 residues. Trimming removed 6 bases from V and 5 bases from J, with 13 bases in between. Germline-derived CDR1 and CDR2 are MNHEY and SVGAGI. Here the CDR3 reads CASSASGWTEAFF. The CDR3 DNA reads TGTGCCAGCAGCGCCTCAGGGTGGACTGAAGCTTTCTTT.

The V and J genes are TRBV12-3 or TRBV12-4 and TRBJ1-4; D gene uncertain. With 3 bases removed from V and 13 bases from J, the gap between germline ends came to 12 bases. The CDR3 runs 12 residues. DNA of the CDR3: TGTGCCAGCAGTTTGGTGCCGGGAGGACTGTTTTTT. Its protein is CASSLVPGGLFF.

The chain carries TRBV4-2 and TRBJ1-2; 9 bases line up with TRBD1. The V gene's germline CDR1 is LGHNA and CDR2 YNFKEQ. The CDR3 is 16 residues long. Trimming took 5 bases from V and 4 from J; bases not matched to a gene: 11. The DNA of the CDR3 is TGTGCCAGCAGCTCAACCGGGACAGGGTGGGGCTATGGCTACACCTTC. The encoded protein is CASSSTGTGWGYGYTF.

This clone was seen a few times. V is TRBV6-2 or TRBV6-3 and J is TRBJ1-6, with TRBD1 identical over 8 bases. Germline V gene sequence: CDR1 MNHEY, CDR2 SVGEGT. V lost 0 bases, J lost 12 bases, and 7 bases stayed unmatched. The CDR3 contains 15 residues. This chain's CDR3 is CASSYSTGAVEPLHF. The DNA for the CDR3 is TGTGCCAGCAGTTACTCGACAGGGGCGGTGGAACCCCTCCACTTT.

V gene TRBV27 combines with J gene TRBJ1-1, with TRBD1 matching over 7 bases. Germline assignment: CDR1 MNHEY and CDR2 SMNVEV (reference sequence). This CDR3 region has 14 residues. V shed 7 bases, J shed 4 bases, and the junction held 9 bases outside the gene matches. As DNA, the CDR3 is TGTGCCAGCATAAAACAGGGGTTGAGCACTGAAGCTTTCTTT. Its protein is CASIKQGLSTEAFF.

V usage is TRBV4-1 and J usage is TRBJ2-7, with 9 positions matching TRBD2. CDR3 length: 15 residues. Germline V CDR1 and CDR2: MGHRA, YSYEKL. V lost 4 bases and J lost 0; bases outside the gene matches: 4. CDR3 DNA sequence: TGCGCCAGCAGCCCTAGCGGGGCCCACTCCTACGAGCAGTACTTC. It translates to CASSPSGAHSYEQYF.